This T cell receptor beta chain derives from a study of blood T cell repertoires in COVID-19. For the study at large: Acute-phase and convalescent COVID-19 samples originated in the United States, Italy and Spain.

The CDR3 consists of 12 residues. Trimming removed 3 bases from V and 11 bases from J, with 16 bases in between. The germline V gene encodes CDR1 GTSNPN and CDR2 SVGIG (reference sequence). Repertoires were generated with immunoSEQ multiplex PCR, while TCRdb's copy carries only in-frame clones and drops some. Of 120,000 to 150,000 clones listed, roughly 81% are singletons. The chain is built from TRBV30 and TRBJ1-1; TRBD1 might be the D (6 bases). The origin of this receptor is a human donor with acute or convalescent COVID-19. The donor label of this sample is uncertain. Sequenced input: peripheral blood. The CDR3 reads CAWRSSGTSAFF. CDR3 coding DNA: TGTGCCTGGAGATCCTCCGGGACATCGGCTTTCTTT.